This TCR beta chain was observed in a study of technical replicates of blood from a handful of donors. With 1 base removed from V and 5 bases from J, the gap between germline ends came to 11 bases. Per the germline V gene, CDR1 is LGHNA and CDR2 is YNFKEQ. There are 14 residues in the CDR3. Generated by immunoSEQ multiplex PCR, the TCRdb table keeps only in-frame clones and is missing some. The data hold tens of thousands of clones, with around 97% observed a single time. The TCR was taken from a human donor in good health. The rearrangement links TRBV4-2 to TRBJ1-1, with D possibly matching TRBD1 (5 bases). Sequencing used T cells isolated from PBMCs. CDR3 in amino acids: CASSQGRASTEAFF. The CDR3 coding sequence is TGTGCCAGCAGCCAAGGCAGGGCGAGTACTGAAGCTTTCTTT.